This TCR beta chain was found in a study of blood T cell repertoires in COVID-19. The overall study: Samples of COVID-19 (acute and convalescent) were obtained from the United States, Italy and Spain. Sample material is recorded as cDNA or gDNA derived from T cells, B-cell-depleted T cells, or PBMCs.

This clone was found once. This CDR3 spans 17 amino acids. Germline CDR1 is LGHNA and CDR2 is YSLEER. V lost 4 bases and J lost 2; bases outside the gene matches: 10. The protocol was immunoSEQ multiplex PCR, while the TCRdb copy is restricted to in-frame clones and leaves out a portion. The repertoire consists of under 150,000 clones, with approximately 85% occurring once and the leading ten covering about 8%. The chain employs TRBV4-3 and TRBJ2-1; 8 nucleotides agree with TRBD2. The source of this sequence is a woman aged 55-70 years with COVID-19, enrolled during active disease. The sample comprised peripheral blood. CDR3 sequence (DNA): TGCGCCAGCAGCCGAGTGTACGGGGGGGCTACCTACAATGAGCAGTTCTTC. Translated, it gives CASSRVYGGATYNEQFF.